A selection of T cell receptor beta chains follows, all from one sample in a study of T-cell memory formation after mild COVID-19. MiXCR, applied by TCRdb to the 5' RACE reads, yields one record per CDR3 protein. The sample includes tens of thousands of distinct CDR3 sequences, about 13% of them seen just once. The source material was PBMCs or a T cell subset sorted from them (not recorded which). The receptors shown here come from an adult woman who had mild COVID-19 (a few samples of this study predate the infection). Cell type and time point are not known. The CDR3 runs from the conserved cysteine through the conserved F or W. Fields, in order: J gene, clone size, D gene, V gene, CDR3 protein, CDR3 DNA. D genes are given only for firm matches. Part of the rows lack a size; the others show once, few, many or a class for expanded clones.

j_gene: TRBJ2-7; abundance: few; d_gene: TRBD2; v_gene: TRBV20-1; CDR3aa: CSAMGLAREVFYEQYF; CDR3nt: TGCAGTGCTATGGGACTAGCGAGAGAGGTCTTCTACGAGCAGTACTTC
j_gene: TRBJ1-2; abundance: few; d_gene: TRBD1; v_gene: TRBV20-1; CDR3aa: CSARSLDRGRIGYTF; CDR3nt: TGCAGTGCTAGGTCCCTGGACAGGGGGCGCATAGGCTACACCTTC
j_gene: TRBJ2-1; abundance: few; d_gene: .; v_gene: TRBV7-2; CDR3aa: CASSFFLAPNNEQFF; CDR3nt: TGTGCCAGCAGCTTTTTTTTGGCCCCGAACAATGAGCAGTTCTTC
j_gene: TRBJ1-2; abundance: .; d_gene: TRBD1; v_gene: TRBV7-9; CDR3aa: CASSFPGQGNYGYTF; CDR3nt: TGTGCCAGCAGCTTTCCGGGACAGGGTAACTATGGCTACACCTTC
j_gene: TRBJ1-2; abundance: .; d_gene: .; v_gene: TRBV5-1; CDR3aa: CASSLEQDKSYGYTF; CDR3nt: TGCGCCAGCAGCTTGGAACAGGACAAAAGCTATGGCTACACCTTC
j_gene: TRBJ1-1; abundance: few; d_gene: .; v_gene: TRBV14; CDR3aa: CASSVQLNSEAFF; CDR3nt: TGTGCCAGCAGCGTTCAGTTAAACTCTGAAGCTTTCTTT
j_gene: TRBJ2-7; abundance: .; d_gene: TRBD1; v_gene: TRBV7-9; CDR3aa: CASSQSPGQSYEQYF; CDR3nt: TGTGCCAGCAGCCAATCTCCGGGACAGAGCTACGAGCAGTACTTC
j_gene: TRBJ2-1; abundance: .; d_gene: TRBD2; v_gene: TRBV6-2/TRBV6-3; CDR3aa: CASSYKSGLAGGPWDEQFF; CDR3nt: TGTGCCAGCAGTTACAAGTCGGGACTAGCGGGAGGGCCTTGGGATGAGCAGTTCTTC
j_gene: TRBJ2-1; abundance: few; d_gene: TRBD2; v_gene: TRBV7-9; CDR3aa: CASSSYSGRGDNEQFF; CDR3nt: TGTGCCAGCAGCTCCTATAGCGGGAGGGGTGACAATGAGCAGTTCTTC
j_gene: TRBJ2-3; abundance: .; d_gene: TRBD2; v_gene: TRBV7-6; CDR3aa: CASSLVWRGGLDTQYF; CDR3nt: TGTGCCAGCAGCTTAGTTTGGCGGGGGGGCCTGGATACGCAGTATTTT
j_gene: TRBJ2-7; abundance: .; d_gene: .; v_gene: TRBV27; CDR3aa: CASGYEQYF; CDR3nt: TGTGCCAGCGGCTACGAGCAGTACTTC
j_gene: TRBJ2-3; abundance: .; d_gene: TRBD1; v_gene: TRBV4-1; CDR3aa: CASRRAGGAADTQYF; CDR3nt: TGCGCCAGCAGGCGCGCAGGGGGCGCTGCAGATACGCAGTATTTT
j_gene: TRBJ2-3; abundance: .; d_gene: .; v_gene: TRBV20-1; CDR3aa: CSARLLRTVTFTDTQYF; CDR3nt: TGCAGTGCTAGGCTACTCCGGACAGTCACCTTCACAGATACGCAGTATTTT
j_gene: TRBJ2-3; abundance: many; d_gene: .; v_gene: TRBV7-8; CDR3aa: CASSDRQASTDTQYF; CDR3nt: TGTGCCAGCAGCGACCGACAGGCGAGCACAGATACGCAGTATTTT
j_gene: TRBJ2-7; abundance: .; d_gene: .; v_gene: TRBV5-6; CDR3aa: CASSAIGWDEQYF; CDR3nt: TGTGCCAGCAGCGCAATCGGCTGGGACGAGCAGTACTTC
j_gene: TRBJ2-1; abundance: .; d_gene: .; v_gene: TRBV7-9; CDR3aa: CASSLAGSYSSYNEQFF; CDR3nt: TGTGCCAGCAGCTTAGCGGGATCTTACAGCTCCTACAATGAGCAGTTCTTC
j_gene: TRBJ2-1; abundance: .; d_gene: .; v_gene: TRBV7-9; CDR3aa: CASSLSSGVWEQFF; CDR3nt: TGTGCCAGCAGCTTAAGTAGCGGAGTTTGGGAGCAGTTCTTC
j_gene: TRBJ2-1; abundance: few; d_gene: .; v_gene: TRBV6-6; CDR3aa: CASSYDSEGSYNEQFF; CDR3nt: TGTGCCAGCAGTTACGACAGCGAGGGCTCCTACAATGAGCAGTTCTTC
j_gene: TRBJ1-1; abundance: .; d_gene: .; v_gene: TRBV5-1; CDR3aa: CASSSMGGRNTEAFF; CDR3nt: TGCGCCAGCAGCTCAATGGGGGGGAGGAACACTGAAGCTTTCTTT
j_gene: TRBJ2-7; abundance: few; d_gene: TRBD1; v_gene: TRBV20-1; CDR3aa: CSARGTGSYEQYF; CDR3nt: TGCAGTGCTAGAGGGACAGGCTCCTACGAGCAGTACTTC
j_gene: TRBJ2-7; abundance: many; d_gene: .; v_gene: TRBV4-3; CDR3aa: CASSHYGTYEQYF; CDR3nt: TGCGCCAGCAGCCACTACGGTACCTACGAGCAGTACTTC
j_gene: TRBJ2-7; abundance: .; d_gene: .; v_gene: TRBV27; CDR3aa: CASSLIREQGGYYEQYF; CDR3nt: TGTGCCAGCAGTTTAATTCGTGAGCAGGGGGGGTACTACGAGCAGTACTTC
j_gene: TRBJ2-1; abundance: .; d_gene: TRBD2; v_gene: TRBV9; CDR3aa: CASSNAVSGVSYNEQFF; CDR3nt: TGTGCCAGCAGCAACGCCGTGAGCGGGGTCTCCTACAATGAGCAGTTCTTC
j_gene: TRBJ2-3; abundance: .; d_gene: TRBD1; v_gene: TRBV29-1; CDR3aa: CSVVQSRDSTPYGTQYF; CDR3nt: TGCAGCGTGGTACAAAGCCGGGACAGTACCCCTTACGGTACGCAGTATTTT
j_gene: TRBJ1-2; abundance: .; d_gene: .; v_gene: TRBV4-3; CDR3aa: CASSQGRAANYGYTF; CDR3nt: TGCGCCAGCAGCCAGGGTAGGGCGGCTAACTATGGCTACACCTTC
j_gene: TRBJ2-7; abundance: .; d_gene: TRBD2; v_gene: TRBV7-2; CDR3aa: CASSVSGRAPSYEQYF; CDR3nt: TGTGCCAGCAGCGTGAGCGGGAGGGCCCCTTCTTACGAGCAGTACTTC
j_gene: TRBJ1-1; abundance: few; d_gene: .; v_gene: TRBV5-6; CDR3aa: CASSLAAGPPEGAFF; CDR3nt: TGTGCCAGCAGCTTGGCCGCGGGGCCCCCTGAGGGAGCTTTCTTT
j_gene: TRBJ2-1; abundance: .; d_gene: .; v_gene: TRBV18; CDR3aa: CASSPPRPGPSSYNEQFF; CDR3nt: TGTGCCAGCTCACCACCCCGCCCGGGGCCCAGCTCCTACAATGAGCAGTTCTTC
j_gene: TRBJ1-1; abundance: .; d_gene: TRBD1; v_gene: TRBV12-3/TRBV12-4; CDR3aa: CASSSPDRAEAFF; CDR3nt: TGTGCCAGCAGTTCCCCGGACAGGGCCGAAGCTTTCTTT
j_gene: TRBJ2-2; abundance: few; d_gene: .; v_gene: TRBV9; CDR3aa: CASSVGDGGELFF; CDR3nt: TGTGCCAGCAGCGTAGGAGATGGCGGGGAGCTGTTTTTT
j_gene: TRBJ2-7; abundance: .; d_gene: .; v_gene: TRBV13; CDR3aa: CASSHSTEQYF; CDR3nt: TGTGCCAGCAGCCACAGCACCGAGCAGTACTTC
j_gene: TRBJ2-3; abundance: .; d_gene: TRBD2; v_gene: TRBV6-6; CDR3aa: CASSYWLAGGSTDTQYF; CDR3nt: TGTGCCAGCAGTTATTGGCTAGCGGGGGGCAGCACAGATACGCAGTATTTT
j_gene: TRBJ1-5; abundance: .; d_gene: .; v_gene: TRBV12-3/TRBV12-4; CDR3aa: CASRGARNQPQHF; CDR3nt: TGTGCCAGCAGGGGGGCTAGGAATCAGCCCCAGCATTTT
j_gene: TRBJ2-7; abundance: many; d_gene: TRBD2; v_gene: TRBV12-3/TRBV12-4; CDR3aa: CASSVSGTAYEQYF; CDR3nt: TGTGCCAGCAGCGTTAGCGGGACCGCCTACGAGCAGTACTTC
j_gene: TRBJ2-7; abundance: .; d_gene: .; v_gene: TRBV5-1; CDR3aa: CASSLEASYEQYF; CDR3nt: TGCGCCAGCAGCTTGGAGGCAAGCTACGAGCAGTACTTC
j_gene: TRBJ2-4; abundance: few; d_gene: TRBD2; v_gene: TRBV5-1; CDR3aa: CASSSKGERGDPDIQYF; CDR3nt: TGCGCCAGCAGCTCCAAAGGGGAGCGGGGGGATCCAGACATTCAGTACTTC
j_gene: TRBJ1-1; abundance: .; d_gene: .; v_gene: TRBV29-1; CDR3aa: CSVEDPTAYTEAFF; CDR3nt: TGCAGCGTTGAAGATCCAACAGCATACACTGAAGCTTTCTTT